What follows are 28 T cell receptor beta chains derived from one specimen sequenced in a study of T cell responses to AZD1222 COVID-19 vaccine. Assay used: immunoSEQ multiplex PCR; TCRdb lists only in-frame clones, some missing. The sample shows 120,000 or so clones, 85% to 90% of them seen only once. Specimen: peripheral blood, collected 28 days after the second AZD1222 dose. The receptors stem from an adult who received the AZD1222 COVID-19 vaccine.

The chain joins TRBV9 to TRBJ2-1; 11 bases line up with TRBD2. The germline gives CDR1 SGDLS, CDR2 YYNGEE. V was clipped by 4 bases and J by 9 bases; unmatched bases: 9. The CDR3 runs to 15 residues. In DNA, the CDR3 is TGTGCCAGCAGCCCACTAGCGGGAGTGACTATTGAGCAGTTCTTC. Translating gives CASSPLAGVTIEQFF.

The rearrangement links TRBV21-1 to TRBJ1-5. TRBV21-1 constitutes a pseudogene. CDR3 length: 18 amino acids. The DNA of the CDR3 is TGTGCCAGCAGCAAAGCAGGGACCGAAGGGGATAGCAATCAGCCCCAGCATTTT. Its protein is CASSKAGTEGDSNQPQHF.

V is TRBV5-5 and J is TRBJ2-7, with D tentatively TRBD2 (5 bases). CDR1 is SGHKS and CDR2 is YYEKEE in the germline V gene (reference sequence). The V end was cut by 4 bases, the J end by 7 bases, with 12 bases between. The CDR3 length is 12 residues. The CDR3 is CASSALWEEQYF. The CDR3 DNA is TGTGCCAGCAGCGCCCTCTGGGAGGAGCAGTACTTC.

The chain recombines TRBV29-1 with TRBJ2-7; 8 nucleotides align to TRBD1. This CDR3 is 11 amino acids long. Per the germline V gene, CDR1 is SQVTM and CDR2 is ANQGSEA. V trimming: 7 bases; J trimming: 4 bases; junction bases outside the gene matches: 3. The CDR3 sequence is CSARTGYEQYF. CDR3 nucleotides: TGCAGCGCCAGGACAGGGTACGAGCAGTACTTC.

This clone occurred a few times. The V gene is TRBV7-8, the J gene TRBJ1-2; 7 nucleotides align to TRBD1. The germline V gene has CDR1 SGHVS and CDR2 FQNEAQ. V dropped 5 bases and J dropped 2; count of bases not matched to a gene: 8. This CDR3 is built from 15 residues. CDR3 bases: TGTGCCAGCAGCCAACCCGGGACAGAGAACTATGGCTACACCTTC. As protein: CASSQPGTENYGYTF.

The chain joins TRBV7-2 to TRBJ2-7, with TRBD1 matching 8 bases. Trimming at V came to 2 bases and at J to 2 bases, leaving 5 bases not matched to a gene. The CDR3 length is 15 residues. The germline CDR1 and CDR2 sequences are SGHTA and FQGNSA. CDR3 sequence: CASSLRQGWAYEQYF. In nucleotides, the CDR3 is TGTGCCAGCAGCTTAAGACAGGGGTGGGCCTACGAGCAGTACTTC.

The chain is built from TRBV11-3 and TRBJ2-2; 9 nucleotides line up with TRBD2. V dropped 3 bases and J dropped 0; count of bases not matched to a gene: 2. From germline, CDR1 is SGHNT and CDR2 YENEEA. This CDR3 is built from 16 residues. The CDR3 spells CASSLLAGTNTGELFF. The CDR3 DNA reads TGTGCCAGCAGCTTGCTAGCGGGGACGAACACCGGGGAGCTGTTTTTT.

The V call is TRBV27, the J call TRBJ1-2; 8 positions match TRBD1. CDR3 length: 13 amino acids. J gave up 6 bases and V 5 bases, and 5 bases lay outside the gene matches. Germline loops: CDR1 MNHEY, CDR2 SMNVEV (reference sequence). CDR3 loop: CASSATGGNGYTF. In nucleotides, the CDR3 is TGTGCCAGCAGTGCTACAGGGGGGAATGGCTACACCTTC.

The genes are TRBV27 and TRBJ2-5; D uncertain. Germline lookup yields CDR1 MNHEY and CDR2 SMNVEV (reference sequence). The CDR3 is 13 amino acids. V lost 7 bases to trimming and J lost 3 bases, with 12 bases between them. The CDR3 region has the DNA TGTGCCAGCATGGGTCAGTTGGAAGAGACCCAGTACTTC. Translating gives CASMGQLEETQYF.

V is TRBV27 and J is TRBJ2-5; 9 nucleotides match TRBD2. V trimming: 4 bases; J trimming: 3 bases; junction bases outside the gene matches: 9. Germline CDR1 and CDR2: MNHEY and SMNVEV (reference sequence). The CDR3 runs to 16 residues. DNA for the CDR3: TGTGCCAGCAGTTCCAGCATAGCGGGAGTCGAAGAGACCCAGTACTTC. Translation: CASSSSIAGVEETQYF.

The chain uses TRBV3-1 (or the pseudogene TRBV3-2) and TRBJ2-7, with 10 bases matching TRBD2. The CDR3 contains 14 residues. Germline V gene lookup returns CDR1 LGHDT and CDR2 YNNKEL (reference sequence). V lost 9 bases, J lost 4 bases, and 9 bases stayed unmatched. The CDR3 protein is CASQRGTSVYEQYF. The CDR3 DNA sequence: TGTGCCAGTCAGCGCGGGACTAGCGTTTACGAGCAGTACTTC.

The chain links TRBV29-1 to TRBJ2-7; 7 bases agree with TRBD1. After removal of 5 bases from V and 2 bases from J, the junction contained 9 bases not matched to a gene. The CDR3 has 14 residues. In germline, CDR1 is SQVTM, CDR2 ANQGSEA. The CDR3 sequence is CSVTEGQNPYEQYF. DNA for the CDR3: TGCAGCGTTACAGAGGGACAGAACCCCTACGAGCAGTACTTC.

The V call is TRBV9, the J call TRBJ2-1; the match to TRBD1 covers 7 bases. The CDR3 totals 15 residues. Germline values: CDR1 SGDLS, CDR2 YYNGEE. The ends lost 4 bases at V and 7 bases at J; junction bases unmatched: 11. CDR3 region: CASSSYGTAMNEQFF. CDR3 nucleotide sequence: TGTGCCAGCAGCTCTTACGGGACAGCTATGAATGAGCAGTTCTTC.

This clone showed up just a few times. CDR3 in DNA: TGTGCCAGCAGCGTAACGGCGGGGGCCCACGAGCAGTACTTC. Protein sequence: CASSVTAGAHEQYF. The chain combines TRBV27 with TRBJ2-7; D might be TRBD2 (7 bases). Trimming removed 6 bases at V and 5 bases at J, with 17 bases between. The CDR3 contains 14 residues. Germline values: CDR1 MNHEY, CDR2 SMNVEV (reference sequence).

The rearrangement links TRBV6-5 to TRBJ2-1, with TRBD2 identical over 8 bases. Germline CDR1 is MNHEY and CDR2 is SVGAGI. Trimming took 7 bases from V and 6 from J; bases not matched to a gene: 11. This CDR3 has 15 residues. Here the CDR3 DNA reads TGTGCCAGCACTAACATTGGCGGGGGGATCAATGAGCAGTTCTTC. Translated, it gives CASTNIGGGINEQFF.

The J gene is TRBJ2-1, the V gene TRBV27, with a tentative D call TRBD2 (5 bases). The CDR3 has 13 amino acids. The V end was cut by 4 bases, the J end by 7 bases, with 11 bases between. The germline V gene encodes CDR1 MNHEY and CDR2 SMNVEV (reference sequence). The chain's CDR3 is CASSSWRKNEQFF. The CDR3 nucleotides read TGTGCCAGCAGTTCATGGAGGAAGAATGAGCAGTTCTTC.

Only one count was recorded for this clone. The CDR3 DNA reads TGTGCCAGCAGCCAAGAATTCGGACAGGACTATGGCTACACCTTC. This sequence encodes CASSQEFGQDYGYTF. The chain recombines TRBV4-2 with TRBJ1-2; the match to TRBD1 covers 7 bases. In germline, CDR1 is LGHNA, CDR2 YNFKEQ. Trimming removed 0 bases from V and 3 bases from J; junction bases left unmatched: 4. The CDR3 is 15 amino acids.

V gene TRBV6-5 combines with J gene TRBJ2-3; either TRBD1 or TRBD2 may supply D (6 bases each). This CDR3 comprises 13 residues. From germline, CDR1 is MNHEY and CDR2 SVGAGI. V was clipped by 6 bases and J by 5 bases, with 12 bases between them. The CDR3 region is CASRRDTGDTQYF. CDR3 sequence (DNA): TGTGCCAGCAGGCGGGACACCGGAGATACGCAGTATTTT.

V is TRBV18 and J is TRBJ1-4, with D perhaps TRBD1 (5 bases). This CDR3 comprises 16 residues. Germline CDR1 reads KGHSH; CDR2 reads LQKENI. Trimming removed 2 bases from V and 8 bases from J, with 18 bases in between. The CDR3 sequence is CASSPTGGTVSEKLFF. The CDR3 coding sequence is TGTGCCAGCTCACCAACCGGGGGGACGGTGAGCGAAAAACTGTTTTTT.

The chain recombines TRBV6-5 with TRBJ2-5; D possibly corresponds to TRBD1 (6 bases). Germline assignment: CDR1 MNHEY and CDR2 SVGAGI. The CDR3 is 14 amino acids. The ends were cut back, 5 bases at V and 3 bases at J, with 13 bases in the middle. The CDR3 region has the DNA TGTGCCAGCAGTCCGACAGGACGGGAAGAGACCCAGTACTTC. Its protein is CASSPTGREETQYF.

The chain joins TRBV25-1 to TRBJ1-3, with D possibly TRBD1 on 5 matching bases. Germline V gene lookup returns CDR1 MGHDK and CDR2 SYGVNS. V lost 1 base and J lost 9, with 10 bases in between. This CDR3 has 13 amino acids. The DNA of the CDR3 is TGTGCCAGCAGTGAATGGCAGGGTGGCACCATATATTTT. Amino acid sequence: CASSEWQGGTIYF.

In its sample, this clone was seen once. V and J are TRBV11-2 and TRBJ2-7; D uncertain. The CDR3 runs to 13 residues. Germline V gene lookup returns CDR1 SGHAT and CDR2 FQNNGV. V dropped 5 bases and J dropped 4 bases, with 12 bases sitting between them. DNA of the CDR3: TGTGCCAGCAGCCCCGGCCGGGCGTACGAGCAGTACTTC. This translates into CASSPGRAYEQYF.

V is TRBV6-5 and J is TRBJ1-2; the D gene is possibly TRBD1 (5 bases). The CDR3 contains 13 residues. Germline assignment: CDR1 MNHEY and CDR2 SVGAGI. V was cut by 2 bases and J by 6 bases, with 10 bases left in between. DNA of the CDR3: TGTGCCAGCAGTTACCATAGCAGGGATGGCTACACCTTC. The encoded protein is CASSYHSRDGYTF.

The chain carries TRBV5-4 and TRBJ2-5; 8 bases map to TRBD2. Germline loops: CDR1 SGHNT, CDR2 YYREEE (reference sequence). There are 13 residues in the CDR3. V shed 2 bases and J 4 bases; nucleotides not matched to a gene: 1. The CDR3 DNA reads TGTGCCAGCAGCTTTAGCGGGGTAGAGACCCAGTACTTC. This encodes CASSFSGVETQYF.

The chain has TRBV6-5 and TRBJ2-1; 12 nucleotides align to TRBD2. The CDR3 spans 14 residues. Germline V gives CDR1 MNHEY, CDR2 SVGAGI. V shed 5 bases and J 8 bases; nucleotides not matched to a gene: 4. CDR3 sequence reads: CASSPGLAGDEQFF. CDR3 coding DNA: TGTGCCAGCAGTCCGGGACTAGCGGGCGATGAGCAGTTCTTC.

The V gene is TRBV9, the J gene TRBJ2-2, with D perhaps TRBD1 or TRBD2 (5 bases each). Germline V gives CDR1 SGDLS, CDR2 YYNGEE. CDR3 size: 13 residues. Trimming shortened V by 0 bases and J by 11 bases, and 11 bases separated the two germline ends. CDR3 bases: TGTGCCAGCAGCGTAGGGGGGAGACAAGAGCTGTTTTTT. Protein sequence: CASSVGGRQELFF.

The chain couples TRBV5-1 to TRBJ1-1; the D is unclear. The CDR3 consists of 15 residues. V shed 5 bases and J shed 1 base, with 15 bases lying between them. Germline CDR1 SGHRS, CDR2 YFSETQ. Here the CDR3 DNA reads TGCGCCAGCAGGCTTCGGGGAGGAGAGAACACTGAAGCTTTCTTT. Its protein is CASRLRGGENTEAFF. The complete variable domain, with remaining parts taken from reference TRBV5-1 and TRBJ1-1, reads KAGVTQTPRYLIKTRGQQVTLSCSPISGHRSVSWYQQTPGQGLQFLFEYFSETQRNKGNFPGRFSGRQFSNSRSEMNVSTLELGDSALYLCASRLRGGENTEAFFGQGTRLTVV.

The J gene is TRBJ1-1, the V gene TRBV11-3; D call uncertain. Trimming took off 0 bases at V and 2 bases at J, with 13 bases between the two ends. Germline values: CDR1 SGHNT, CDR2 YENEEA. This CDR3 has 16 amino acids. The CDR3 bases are TGTGCCAGCAGCTTAGATAGGCCGGAGATTAACACTGAAGCTTTCTTT. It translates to CASSLDRPEINTEAFF.